These T cell receptor beta chains were read from a single sample in a study of blood T cell repertoires in COVID-19. Using immunoSEQ multiplex PCR, the repertoire was profiled, and TCRdb retains in-frame clones only, with some absent. Of about 250,000 clones detected, roughly 82% appear once; the ten largest clones hold around 6%. The sample consisted of peripheral blood. Every receptor here comes from a woman aged 80 or over with COVID-19, enrolled during active disease. Each CDR3 is given with its conserved first and last residue.

TRBV15 | CATSNRGRGGYTF
TRBV4-1 | CASSQVLAGAYNEQFF
TRBV30 | CAHGGGETNEKLFF
TRBV7-2 | CASSLEQGVVSPLHF
TRBV5-1 | CASSRESNQPQHF
TRBV5-6 | CASSPLGLTTGELFF
TRBV27 | CASRPAGGSGTGELFF
TRBV6-5 | CASRTGGTDTQYF
TRBV27 | CASTPGQGTYNEQFF
TRBV6-5 | CASAVSHTLTDTQYF
TRBV4-1 | CASSQGIARGVSPLHF
TRBV10-3 | CAIRDTATNEKLFF
TRBV9 | CASSVQGGSGNTIYF
TRBV7-2 | CASSLVAGKTGGELFF
TRBV5-5 | CASSLEPAGRNTEAFF
TRBV19 | CASSILAGGPLTDTQYF
TRBV6-5 | CASSYYSGTNEKLFF
TRBV19 | CASSEAVSYGYTF
TRBV2 | CASSAANYGYTF
TRBV4-3 | CASSQDTQGASYEQYF
TRBV10-3 | CAISVGQGKTNYGYTF